This T cell receptor beta chain was documented in a study of response to subunit inactivated influenza vaccine. Study results and limitations: Authors proposed each seasonal influenza vaccination draws in few new T cells.

About this clonotype itself: The antigen remains unidentified.

One entry per CDR3 protein results from TCRdb running MiXCR on the RT-PCR reads. The profile shows roughly 540,000 distinct CDR3 sequences, less than 25% of them singletons. The CDR3 runs to 14 residues. The germline CDR1 and CDR2 sequences are SGHTA and FQGTGA. V dropped 3 bases and J dropped 8; count of bases not matched to a gene: 6. These data were also reused for a study on T cells expressing NK-cell markers. That source notes: Scientists made TCR beta cDNA using 5'RACE template switching with UMIs. For several experiments, T cell sorting was restricted to the alpha-beta TCR population by means of an anti-gamma-delta TCR antibody. More than five donors showed dominant NKG2C+ clonotypes comprising roughly 1.0-7.5% of their CD8+ T cells. In several donors, dominant clonotypes made up about 25-65% of CD3+CD56-NKG2C+ cells.

The material was CD4+ T cells sorted from PBMCs, obtained 11 to 12 days after vaccination. The clonotype originates from a man aged 45-65 years who received an inactivated influenza vaccine. The chain carries TRBV7-3 and TRBJ2-1; 8 bases agree with TRBD2. Written as DNA, the CDR3 is TGTGCCAGCAGCTTTATTCCGACTAGCGATGAGCAGTTCTTC. It encodes CASSFIPTSDEQFF.